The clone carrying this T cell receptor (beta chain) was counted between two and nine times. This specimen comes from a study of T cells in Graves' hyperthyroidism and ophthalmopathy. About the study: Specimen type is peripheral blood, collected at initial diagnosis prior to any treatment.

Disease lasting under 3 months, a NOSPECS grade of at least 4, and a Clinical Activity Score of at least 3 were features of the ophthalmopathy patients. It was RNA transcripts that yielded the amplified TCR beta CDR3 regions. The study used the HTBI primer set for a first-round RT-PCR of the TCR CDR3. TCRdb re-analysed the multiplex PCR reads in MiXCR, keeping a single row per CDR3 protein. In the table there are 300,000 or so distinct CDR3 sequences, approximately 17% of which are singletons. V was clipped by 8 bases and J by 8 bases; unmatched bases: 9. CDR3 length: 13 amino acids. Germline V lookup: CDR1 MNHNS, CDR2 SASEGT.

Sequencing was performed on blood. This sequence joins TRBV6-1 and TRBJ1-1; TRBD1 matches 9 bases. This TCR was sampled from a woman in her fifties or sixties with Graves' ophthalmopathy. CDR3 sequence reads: CASLNTGTGEAFF. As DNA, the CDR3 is TGTGCCAGCCTTAACACCGGGACAGGGGAAGCTTTCTTT.